The next 16 T cell receptor beta chains were all read from a single sample in a study of CD8+CD57+ T cells in acquired aplastic anemia. TCR beta VDJ and CDR3 were profiled, and genomic DNA was the template. TCRdb reprocessed the reads with MiXCR, giving one entry per CDR3 protein. The sample lists about 180,000 distinct CDR3 sequences, approximately 45% occurring once. The material sequenced was sorted CD4+, CD8+, or CD8+CD57+ T cells (not recorded which) from PBMCs. Source of these receptors: a human donor in good health.

For this clonotype: The junction does not match germline at one end; this may be a read error. V usage is TRBV10-3 and J usage is TRBJ1-5, with a weak D call TRBD1 (5 bases). The CDR3 length is 17 residues. CDR1 and CDR2 (germline): ENHRY, SYGVKD. This CDR3 is CASSYSQGTVSNQPQHF. CDR3 DNA: TGTGCCAGCAGTTACTCGCAGGGAACGGTTAGCAATCAGCCCCAGCATTTT.

This clonotype was observed many times. The chain combines TRBV10-3 with TRBJ2-7; TRBD1 agrees at 10 bases. Germline V gene lookup returns CDR1 ENHRY and CDR2 SYGVKD. The CDR3 is 12 amino acids. V lost 6 bases to trimming and J lost 6 bases; unmatched junction nucleotides: 2. This chain's CDR3 is CAIRTGGSEQYF. Here the CDR3 DNA reads TGTGCCATCAGGACAGGGGGCTCCGAGCAGTACTTC.

In its sample, this clonotype was seen many times. The V gene is TRBV20-1, the J gene TRBJ2-7, with TRBD2 matching over 8 bases. The germline gives CDR1 DFQATT, CDR2 SNEGSKA (reference sequence). The CDR3 loop spans 15 amino acids. V shed 4 bases, J shed 0 bases, and the junction held 8 bases outside the gene matches. CDR3 sequence reads: CSAKRRSGSSYEQYF. CDR3 sequence (DNA): TGCAGTGCTAAAAGGCGAAGCGGGAGCTCCTACGAGCAGTACTTC.

The chain is built from TRBV7-2 and TRBJ2-7; 8 bases match TRBD2. The CDR3 is 15 amino acids. Trimming at V came to 5 bases and at J to 2 bases, leaving 8 bases not matched to a gene. CDR1 SGHTA and CDR2 FQGNSA come from the germline V gene. CDR3 bases: TGTGCCAGCAGCCAAGGTGGGACTAGGACCTACGAGCAGTACTTC. It codes for CASSQGGTRTYEQYF.

In its sample, this clonotype was seen a few times. The chain recombines TRBV19 with TRBJ2-3; 10 bases fit TRBD2. Germline V gene sequence: CDR1 LNHDA, CDR2 SQIVND (reference sequence). The CDR3 extends over 16 amino acids. Trimming at V came to 9 bases and at J to 0 bases, leaving 9 bases not matched to a gene. The CDR3 nucleotides are TGTGCCAGCCATGGGACTAGCGTAGCTAGCACAGATACGCAGTATTTT. Its protein product is CASHGTSVASTDTQYF.

This clonotype was observed at least ten times. V gene TRBV29-1 combines with J gene TRBJ2-5, with TRBD2 as a possible D gene (6 bases). This CDR3 has 12 amino acids. V was trimmed by 8 bases and J by 0 bases, leaving 10 bases between them. Germline loops: CDR1 SQVTM, CDR2 ANQGSEA. CDR3 bases: TGCAGCCACGGGGGTTACCAAGAGACCCAGTACTTC. Translating it yields CSHGGYQETQYF.

In the case of this clonotype: The junction and the germline gene differ at one end; a read error may be behind it. This chain links TRBV24-1 with TRBJ2-1; D may be TRBD2 (5 bases). The germline V gene has CDR1 KGHDR and CDR2 SFDVKD. The CDR3 contains 13 residues. CDR3 nucleotides: TGTGCCTCGGAGGATAGGGAACACAATGAGCAGCTCTTC. Its protein is CASEDREHNEQLF.

This clonotype was counted ten times or more. This chain uses TRBV20-1 with TRBJ2-2, with D hard to call. Germline CDR1 DFQATT, CDR2 SNEGSKA (reference sequence). CDR3 length equals 11 residues. V was trimmed by 6 bases and J by 7 bases, leaving 9 bases between them. The CDR3 protein is CSAALVGELFF. The CDR3 DNA sequence: TGCAGTGCCGCGCTGGTCGGGGAGCTGTTTTTT.

The CDR3 sequence: CASSMSGEQFEQYF. For the CDR3, the DNA is TGTGCCAGCAGTATGAGCGGGGAACAGTTTGAGCAGTACTTC. The J gene is TRBJ2-7, the V gene TRBV7-6; 7 nucleotides agree with TRBD2. This CDR3 region has 14 residues. Germline CDR1 SGHVS, CDR2 FNYEAQ. The junction had 12 bases not matched to a gene; V was cut back by 6 bases and J by 7 bases.

The chain employs TRBV6-4 and TRBJ2-7; a possible D gene is TRBD2 (5 bases). Germline lookup yields CDR1 MRHNA and CDR2 SNTAGT. This CDR3 has 14 residues. Trimming removed 2 bases at V and 1 base at J, with 9 bases between. The CDR3 DNA reads as TGTGCCAGCAGTGACGCGGGTAGGTCCTACGAGCAGTACTTC. Its translation: CASSDAGRSYEQYF.

This clonotype was recorded many times. CDR3 DNA: TGCGCCAGCAGCTTGGCGGCGGACAACAATGAGCAGTTCTTC. It encodes CASSLAADNNEQFF. V gene TRBV5-1 combines with J gene TRBJ2-1; maybe TRBD1 (5 bases). V dropped 0 bases and J dropped 5 bases, with 9 bases sitting between them. The germline gives CDR1 SGHRS, CDR2 YFSETQ. The CDR3 totals 14 residues. Using reference TRBV5-1 and TRBJ2-1 for the parts outside the CDR3, the full variable domain is KAGVTQTPRYLIKTRGQQVTLSCSPISGHRSVSWYQQTPGQGLQFLFEYFSETQRNKGNFPGRFSGRQFSNSRSEMNVSTLELGDSALYLCASSLAADNNEQFFGPGTRLTVL.

This chain joins TRBV28 and TRBJ1-5; a possible D gene is TRBD1 (5 bases). V was trimmed by 6 bases and J by 4 bases, leaving 7 bases between them. The CDR3 has 12 amino acids. Germline loops: CDR1 MDHEN, CDR2 SYDVKM. In DNA form, the CDR3 reads TGTGCCAGCAGGGGGCCGAATCAGCCCCAGCATTTT. Amino acids: CASRGPNQPQHF.

Points on this clonotype: This may come from a read error, since a much larger clone is one base off. This chain connects TRBV10-3 to TRBJ2-7, with 8 bases identical to TRBD2. Germline assignment: CDR1 ENHRY and CDR2 SYGVKD. CDR3 length: 15 amino acids. Unmatched junction bases numbered 11, after V lost 10 bases and J lost 0 bases. The CDR3 spells CASWRLATSSYEQYF. CDR3 nucleotide sequence: TGTGCCAGCTGGAGACTAGCGACAAGCTCCTACGAGCAGTACTTC.

Notes on this clonotype: A single base separates this from a much larger clone, so it may be a read error. The chain combines TRBV6-1 with TRBJ2-7; the match to TRBD2 covers 12 bases. Losses at the gene ends were 5 bases for V and 9 bases for J; bases not matched to a gene: 11. This CDR3 region has 15 residues. Germline V gene lookup returns CDR1 MNHNS and CDR2 SASEGT. DNA for the CDR3: TGTGCCAGCAGTATGACTAGCGGGAGCTCTGACGGGCAGTACTTC. This translates into CASSMTSGSSDGQYF.

The chain employs TRBV12-3 or TRBV12-4 and TRBJ1-6, with D possibly matching TRBD1 (6 bases). V was shortened by 6 bases and J by 7 bases, with 7 bases between the two germline ends. The CDR3 has 12 residues. This CDR3 is CASRQGNSPLHF. Here the CDR3 DNA reads TGTGCCAGCAGACAGGGAAATTCACCCCTCCACTTT.

This chain uses TRBV2 with TRBJ1-1; 8 bases line up with TRBD1. The CDR3 totals 13 residues. The trim removed 11 bases at V and 1 base at J, leaving 6 bases unmatched. Germline V lookup: CDR1 SNHLY, CDR2 FYNNEI. For the CDR3, the DNA is TGTGCCGCCGGGGACAGGACGAACACTGAAGCTTTCTTT. This encodes CAAGDRTNTEAFF. Variable domain in full (rest from reference TRBV2 and TRBJ1-1): EPEVTQTPSHQVTQMGQEVILRCVPISNHLYFYWYRQILGQKVEFLVSFYNNEISEKSEIFDDQFSVERPDGSNFTLKIRSTKLEDSAMYFCAAGDRTNTEAFFGQGTRLTVV.